The rows below give T cell receptor beta chains drawn from one sample of a study of blood T cell repertoires in COVID-19. The table came from immunoSEQ multiplex PCR; TCRdb's copy has only in-frame clones and leaves some out. The profile shows around 25,000 clones, 81% of them singletons. Source material: peripheral blood. The receptors derive from a man between 65 and 85 years old with acute or convalescent COVID-19. CDR3s include the opening cysteine and the closing phenylalanine or tryptophan. Each record gives: V gene, J gene, clone size, D gene, CDR3 DNA, CDR3 protein. The D gene is left open where the match is weak. Size is stated for part of the rows, as once, few or many counts, or as a class when the clone is expanded.

v_call: TRBV4-3
j_call: TRBJ1-3
clone_size: -
d_call: -
cdr3_nt: TGCGCCAGCAGCCAAGGGTCAGGGGGAAACACCATATATTTT
cdr3_aa: CASSQGSGGNTIYF

v_call: TRBV5-1
j_call: TRBJ2-2
clone_size: -
d_call: -
cdr3_nt: TGCGCCAGCAGCTTGGCGGGGGTCGGGACCGGGGAGCTGTTTTTT
cdr3_aa: CASSLAGVGTGELFF

v_call: TRBV7-3
j_call: TRBJ2-5
clone_size: few
d_call: -
cdr3_nt: TGTGCCAGCAGCACCTCGGGACAAGAGACCCAGTACTTC
cdr3_aa: CASSTSGQETQYF

v_call: TRBV5-1
j_call: TRBJ2-3
clone_size: once
d_call: TRBD2
cdr3_nt: TGCGCCAGCAGCTTGCAGCGGGGGCCGACAGATACGCAGTATTTT
cdr3_aa: CASSLQRGPTDTQYF

v_call: TRBV18
j_call: TRBJ2-1
clone_size: -
d_call: -
cdr3_nt: TGTGCCAGCTCAAGCAGCGGATCCTACAATGAGCAGTTCTTC
cdr3_aa: CASSSSGSYNEQFF

v_call: TRBV12-5
j_call: TRBJ1-5
clone_size: once
d_call: -
cdr3_nt: TGTGCTAGTGGTTTTGAGCTGCTTCAGCCCCAGCATTTT
cdr3_aa: CASGFELLQPQHF

v_call: TRBV2
j_call: TRBJ1-5
clone_size: -
d_call: -
cdr3_nt: TGTGCCAGCAGGGGGACTTCCGGCGGGGTAGGCAATCAGCCCCAGCATTTT
cdr3_aa: CASRGTSGGVGNQPQHF

v_call: TRBV5-1
j_call: TRBJ2-3
clone_size: once
d_call: TRBD2
cdr3_nt: TGCGCCAGCAGCTCCCTAGCTAGCGGGGGGGCGACAGATACGCAGTATTTT
cdr3_aa: CASSSLASGGATDTQYF

v_call: TRBV4-1
j_call: TRBJ1-2
clone_size: -
d_call: TRBD1
cdr3_nt: TGCGCCAGCAGCCAAGATCGAGGACAGGGGGCCTATGGCTACACCTTC
cdr3_aa: CASSQDRGQGAYGYTF

v_call: TRBV7-7
j_call: TRBJ2-5
clone_size: once
d_call: TRBD2
cdr3_nt: TGTGCCAGCAGCATTAGTACTAGCGGGAGAGAAGAGACCCAGTACTTC
cdr3_aa: CASSISTSGREETQYF

v_call: TRBV9
j_call: TRBJ1-1
clone_size: -
d_call: -
cdr3_nt: TGTGCCAGCAGCGTAGAACAGAACATGAACACTGAAGCTTTCTTT
cdr3_aa: CASSVEQNMNTEAFF

v_call: TRBV30
j_call: TRBJ2-5
clone_size: -
d_call: -
cdr3_nt: TGTGCCTTCACACGGACAGCACGACGAGAGACCCAGTACTTC
cdr3_aa: CAFTRTARRETQYF

v_call: TRBV10-2
j_call: TRBJ2-1
clone_size: -
d_call: -
cdr3_nt: TGCGCCAGCAGTGAGGCTAGCGTTTACAATGAGCAGTTCTTC
cdr3_aa: CASSEASVYNEQFF

v_call: TRBV9
j_call: TRBJ2-7
clone_size: -
d_call: -
cdr3_nt: TGTGCCAGCAGCCCCCGGTCTTCGAGGGCAGCCTACGAGCAGTACTTC
cdr3_aa: CASSPRSSRAAYEQYF

v_call: TRBV30
j_call: TRBJ1-1
clone_size: -
d_call: -
cdr3_nt: TGTGCCTGGAGGGGAGGTGGGGCGGAAGCTTTCTTT
cdr3_aa: CAWRGGGAEAFF

v_call: TRBV30
j_call: TRBJ1-4
clone_size: -
d_call: TRBD1
cdr3_nt: TGTGGGGGGGACAGTAATGAAAAACTGTTTTTT
cdr3_aa: CGGDSNEKLFF

v_call: TRBV6-5
j_call: TRBJ2-5
clone_size: few
d_call: -
cdr3_nt: TGTGCCAGCACCGAGGACACCCAAGAGACCCAGTACTTC
cdr3_aa: CASTEDTQETQYF

v_call: TRBV30
j_call: TRBJ2-3
clone_size: -
d_call: -
cdr3_nt: TGTGCCTGGAGGGAGAGCACAGATACGCAGTATTTT
cdr3_aa: CAWRESTDTQYF

v_call: TRBV6-5
j_call: TRBJ1-2
clone_size: -
d_call: -
cdr3_nt: TGTGCCAGCAGTTACTCCAGGAACTCTAACTATGGCTACACCTTC
cdr3_aa: CASSYSRNSNYGYTF

v_call: TRBV6-5
j_call: TRBJ2-1
clone_size: -
d_call: TRBD2
cdr3_nt: TGTGCCAGCAGCTCCAGACTAGCGGGAGACAATGAGCAGTTCTTC
cdr3_aa: CASSSRLAGDNEQFF

v_call: TRBV6-1
j_call: TRBJ1-2
clone_size: -
d_call: -
cdr3_nt: TGTGCCAGCAGTGAACGGGGTGGATCCTATGGCTACACCTTC
cdr3_aa: CASSERGGSYGYTF

v_call: TRBV6-2/TRBV6-3
j_call: TRBJ1-2
clone_size: -
d_call: -
cdr3_nt: TGTGCCAGCAGTTACATCGGCGGATCTAACTATGGCTACACCTTC
cdr3_aa: CASSYIGGSNYGYTF

v_call: TRBV6-5
j_call: TRBJ1-2
clone_size: -
d_call: -
cdr3_nt: TGTGCCAGCAAAGGACAGTCAAACTATGGCTACACCTTC
cdr3_aa: CASKGQSNYGYTF

v_call: TRBV11-2
j_call: TRBJ1-1
clone_size: -
d_call: -
cdr3_nt: TGTGCCAGCAGCCTACCCACGACAGGGAACACTGAAGCTTTCTTT
cdr3_aa: CASSLPTTGNTEAFF

v_call: TRBV5-8
j_call: TRBJ1-1
clone_size: few
d_call: TRBD1
cdr3_nt: TGTGCCAGCAGCGATAGGACAGGTGGGAACACTGAAGCTTTCTTT
cdr3_aa: CASSDRTGGNTEAFF